These 13 T cell receptor beta chains were sequenced from one sample in a study of STAT5B mutations in CD4+ large granular lymphocyte leukemia. TCRdb's copy holds only in-frame clones and misses some; the assay was immunoSEQ multiplex PCR. The profile covers under 30,000 clones, with over 60% appearing a single time and roughly 3.3% taken by the ten largest. Sequencing was carried out using CD4+ T cells from blood buffy coats. These receptors all stem from a human donor in good health.

The rearrangement joins TRBV2 to TRBJ2-3; tentatively, D is TRBD1 (5 bases). The CDR3 covers 18 residues. CDR1 is SNHLY and CDR2 is FYNNEI in the germline V gene. The germline V and J ends were trimmed by 4 bases and 2 bases, with 22 bases remaining between them. CDR3 nucleotide sequence: TGTGCCAGCAGTGGATCTGGGGCAGGCACCTCGGCCACAGATACGCAGTATTTT. It translates to CASSGSGAGTSATDTQYF. Combining the CDR3 with reference TRBV2 and TRBJ2-3 gives the whole variable domain EPEVTQTPSHQVTQMGQEVILRCVPISNHLYFYWYRQILGQKVEFLVSFYNNEISEKSEIFDDQFSVERPDGSNFTLKIRSTKLEDSAMYFCASSGSGAGTSATDTQYFGPGTRLTVL.

CDR3 bases: TGTGCCAGCAGCGTAGGCACTTTCTCCTACAATGAGCAGTTCTTC. Protein: CASSVGTFSYNEQFF. The genes are TRBV9 and TRBJ2-1; D gene unclear. This CDR3 region has 15 residues. V gave up 0 bases and J gave up 0 bases, with 7 bases separating them. The V gene's germline CDR1 is SGDLS and CDR2 YYNGEE.

The chain joins TRBV28 to TRBJ2-7, with unresolved D. V dropped 5 bases and J dropped 9 bases, with 14 bases sitting between them. The germline V gene has CDR1 MDHEN and CDR2 SYDVKM. The CDR3 spans 12 residues. The CDR3 coding sequence is TGTGCCAGCAGTCCCGCCCGACATGGGCAGTACTTC. This codes for CASSPARHGQYF.

This chain joins TRBV6-5 and TRBJ2-7, with a weak D call TRBD2 (6 bases). This CDR3 comprises 16 residues. The germline gives CDR1 MNHEY, CDR2 SVGAGI. V was clipped by 0 bases and J by 1 base, with 13 bases between them. The CDR3 protein is CASSYSGEAGSYEQYF. CDR3 nucleotides: TGTGCCAGCAGTTACTCGGGGGAGGCCGGATCCTACGAGCAGTACTTC.

J is TRBJ1-1 and V is TRBV7-2, with D uncertain. Trimming pared 1 base from V and 3 bases from J, leaving 6 bases between. The CDR3 runs to 13 residues. Germline V gene sequence: CDR1 SGHTA, CDR2 FQGNSA. CDR3 sequence (DNA): TGTGCCAGCAGCTTAGAGTTCGACACTGAAGCTTTCTTT. This sequence encodes CASSLEFDTEAFF.

The genes are TRBV19 and TRBJ1-5, with D possibly TRBD1 on 5 matching bases. CDR1 and CDR2 (germline): LNHDA, SQIVND (reference sequence). V was clipped by 4 bases and J by 0 bases, with 19 bases between them. The CDR3 runs 18 residues. Here the CDR3 DNA reads TGTGCCAGTAGTAGCCTACTGGGACCGAAAATTAGCAATCAGCCCCAGCATTTT. This encodes CASSSLLGPKISNQPQHF.

The chain is built from TRBV27 and TRBJ2-7; tentatively, D is TRBD1 or TRBD2 (6 bases each). V gave up 6 bases and J gave up 1 base, with 10 bases separating them. The CDR3 has 13 residues. Germline CDR1 and CDR2: MNHEY and SMNVEV (reference sequence). DNA of the CDR3: TGTGCCAGCAGGGGGGGCAGGTCCTACGAGCAGTACTTC. This gives the protein CASRGGRSYEQYF.

V is TRBV15 and J is TRBJ2-1, with TRBD2 matching 13 bases. Germline V gene data show CDR1 as LNHNV and CDR2 as YYDKDF (reference sequence). The CDR3 runs 15 residues. The trim removed 0 bases at V and 15 bases at J, leaving 8 bases unmatched. The CDR3 loop reads CATSRDGLAGAPRFF. CDR3 DNA sequence: TGTGCCACCAGCAGAGATGGACTAGCGGGAGCCCCAAGGTTCTTC.

This clone was picked up a small number of times. The chain joins TRBV2 to TRBJ2-2; a possible D gene is TRBD1 (6 bases). There are 14 residues in the CDR3. V shed 6 bases and J shed 4 bases, with 12 bases lying between them. Germline CDR1 is SNHLY and CDR2 is FYNNEI. The CDR3 protein is CASRGDRLTGELFF. CDR3 coding DNA: TGTGCCAGCAGAGGAGACAGGCTCACCGGGGAGCTGTTTTTT.

In this sample, this clone turned up a few times. The genes are TRBV6-1 and TRBJ1-4, with unresolved D. CDR3 length equals 16 residues. V lost 0 bases and J lost 0, with 8 bases in between. Germline values: CDR1 MNHNS, CDR2 SASEGT. For the CDR3, the DNA is TGTGCCAGCAGTGAAGCCTCAGTGACAACTAATGAAAAACTGTTTTTT. Translation: CASSEASVTTNEKLFF.

The chain links TRBV29-1 to TRBJ2-7; 8 positions match TRBD1. Germline lookup yields CDR1 SQVTM and CDR2 ANQGSEA. The junction had 5 bases not matched to a gene; V was cut back by 2 bases and J by 2 bases. CDR3 size: 14 residues. The CDR3 DNA reads TGCAGCGTTGAATTCGGCAGGGGGCCCTACGAGCAGTACTTC. Its translation is CSVEFGRGPYEQYF.

J is TRBJ2-2 and V is TRBV9; 8 positions agree with TRBD1. V shed 4 bases and J 1 base; nucleotides not matched to a gene: 9. The CDR3 contains 17 residues. The germline V gene has CDR1 SGDLS and CDR2 YYNGEE. CDR3 in DNA: TGTGCCAGCAGCCCATACTCCGGGACAGGGAACACCGGGGAGCTGTTTTTT. Translating gives CASSPYSGTGNTGELFF.

V gene TRBV7-9 combines with J gene TRBJ2-7, with D possibly called TRBD1 or TRBD2 (5 bases each). CDR1 is SEHNR and CDR2 is FQNEAQ in the germline V gene (reference sequence). V was shortened by 5 bases and J by 1 base, with 12 bases between the two germline ends. This CDR3 has 14 residues. The CDR3 coding sequence is TGTGCCAGCAGCACCGGGGCCACTTCCTACGAGCAGTACTTC. Amino acids: CASSTGATSYEQYF.